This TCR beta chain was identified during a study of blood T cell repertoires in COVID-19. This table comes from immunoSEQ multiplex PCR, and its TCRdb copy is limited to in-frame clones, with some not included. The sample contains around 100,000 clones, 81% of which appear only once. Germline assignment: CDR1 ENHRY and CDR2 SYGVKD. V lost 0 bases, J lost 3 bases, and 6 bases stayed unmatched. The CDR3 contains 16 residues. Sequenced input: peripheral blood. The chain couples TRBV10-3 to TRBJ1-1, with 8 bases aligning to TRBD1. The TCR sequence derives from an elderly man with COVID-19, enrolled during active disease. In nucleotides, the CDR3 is TGTGCCATCAGTGAGTCGGCAGGGGGCCAGTACACTGAAGCTTTCTTT. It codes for CAISESAGGQYTEAFF.